This passage covers 23 T cell receptor beta chains from one sample sequenced in a study of shared clonotypes between healthy human individuals. The method was immunoSEQ multiplex PCR; TCRdb's version includes in-frame clones alone and lacks a portion of them. The profile covers 650,000 to 800,000 clones, with 72% appearing a single time and 1.8% taken by the ten largest. Sequences were obtained from memory CD4+ T cells sorted from blood. Subset reported: CD45RA-negative fraction. These TCRs come from a woman in her thirties in good health.

The chain employs TRBV7-9 and TRBJ2-3, with 7 positions matching TRBD2. The V segment lost 4 bases and the J segment 0 bases; nucleotides outside the gene matches: 4. CDR3 length: 15 residues. The germline gives CDR1 SEHNR, CDR2 FQNEAQ (reference sequence). CDR3 sequence: CASSWSGTSTDTQYF. The DNA for the CDR3 is TGTGCCAGCAGCTGGAGCGGGACTAGCACAGATACGCAGTATTTT.

This chain links TRBV18 with TRBJ1-5; D may be TRBD1 (5 bases). Trimming stripped 2 bases from V and 0 bases from J, with 14 bases between. Germline V gene lookup returns CDR1 KGHSH and CDR2 LQKENI. The CDR3 runs to 17 residues. CDR3 nucleotide sequence: TGTGCCAGCTCACCAGCCGGGACGGCTTATAGCAATCAGCCCCAGCATTTT. Protein sequence: CASSPAGTAYSNQPQHF.

The chain is built from TRBV6-1 and TRBJ2-7; D unresolved. V was cut by 2 bases and J by 4 bases, with 9 bases left in between. The CDR3 has 13 amino acids. Germline CDR1 reads MNHNS; CDR2 reads SASEGT. CDR3 in amino acids: CASSEWQKYEQYF. In DNA, the CDR3 is TGTGCCAGCAGTGAATGGCAGAAGTACGAGCAGTACTTC.

The chain employs TRBV2 and TRBJ2-2, with 9 bases matching TRBD1. Trimming removed 7 bases from V and 1 base from J; junction bases left unmatched: 7. In germline, CDR1 is SNHLY, CDR2 FYNNEI. The CDR3 contains 16 residues. The CDR3 region has the DNA TGTGCCAGCACCAAGGGACAGGGAAGGAACACCGGGGAGCTGTTTTTT. Residues: CASTKGQGRNTGELFF. Filled out from reference TRBV2 and TRBJ2-2, the complete variable domain reads EPEVTQTPSHQVTQMGQEVILRCVPISNHLYFYWYRQILGQKVEFLVSFYNNEISEKSEIFDDQFSVERPDGSNFTLKIRSTKLEDSAMYFCASTKGQGRNTGELFFGEGSRLTVL.

J is TRBJ2-2 and V is TRBV11-2, with D unclear. Trimming took 5 bases from V and 11 from J, leaving 12 bases between them. CDR1 SGHAT and CDR2 FQNNGV come from the germline V gene. CDR3 length equals 12 residues. The CDR3 sequence: CASSLRRDELFF. The CDR3, as DNA: TGTGCCAGCAGCCTTAGGAGAGACGAGCTGTTTTTT.

The rearrangement joins TRBV7-8 to TRBJ2-7; 8 nucleotides agree with TRBD2. Per the germline V gene, CDR1 is SGHVS and CDR2 is FQNEAQ. The junction had 6 bases not matched to a gene; V was cut back by 5 bases and J by 3 bases. CDR3 size: 14 residues. The CDR3 here is CASSPMTSVYEQYF. DNA for the CDR3: TGTGCCAGCAGCCCAATGACTAGCGTCTACGAGCAGTACTTC.

This clone was detected only a few times. Other nucleotide sequences in the sample specify the same CDR3. The rearrangement links TRBV28 to TRBJ1-1; D is possibly TRBD1 (5 bases). The length of the CDR3 is 15 residues. CDR1 MDHEN and CDR2 SYDVKM come from the germline V gene. Trimming shortened V by 3 bases and J by 2 bases, and 13 bases separated the two germline ends. The CDR3 loop reads CASSFSGGQNTEAFF. In DNA form, the CDR3 reads TGTGCCAGCAGTTTCTCCGGGGGTCAAAACACTGAAGCTTTCTTT.

The chain joins TRBV6-5 to TRBJ2-7, with 8 bases that match TRBD1. CDR1 is MNHEY, CDR2 SVGAGI, per germline. The length of the CDR3 is 14 residues. Trimming removed 6 bases from V and 6 bases from J; junction bases left unmatched: 10. The CDR3 nucleotides read TGTGCCAGCAGGAAAAGACAGGGGATTGTCGAGCAGTACTTC. It yields the protein CASRKRQGIVEQYF.

The genes are TRBV30 and TRBJ2-5, with D possibly matching TRBD1 (8 bases). Germline loops: CDR1 GTSNPN, CDR2 SVGIG (reference sequence). The CDR3 runs 13 residues. With 4 bases removed from V and 11 bases from J, the gap between germline ends came to 20 bases. CDR3 sequence: CAWNPGGGGKQYF. CDR3 sequence (DNA): TGTGCCTGGAATCCAGGGGGCGGGGGTAAGCAGTACTTC. Complete variable domain (other parts from reference TRBV30 and TRBJ2-5): SQTIHQWPATLVQPVGSPLSLECTVEGTSNPNLYWYRQAAGRGLQLLFYSVGIGQISSEVPQNLSASRPQDRQFILSSKKLLLSDSGFYLCAWNPGGGGKQYFGPGTRLLVL.

The chain recombines TRBV27 with TRBJ1-1, with D uncertain. V was clipped by 3 bases and J by 0 bases, with 11 bases between them. Germline CDR1 and CDR2: MNHEY and SMNVEV (reference sequence). The CDR3 contains 15 residues. The CDR3, as DNA: TGTGCCAGCAGTTTTAGAGTACCCCTGAACACTGAAGCTTTCTTT. As protein: CASSFRVPLNTEAFF.

The genes are TRBV27 and TRBJ2-6; 8 positions agree with TRBD1. CDR3 length equals 18 residues. The V segment lost 6 bases and the J segment 0 bases; nucleotides outside the gene matches: 10. Per the germline V gene, CDR1 is MNHEY and CDR2 is SMNVEV (reference sequence). The CDR3 sequence is CASRGTDRVFSGANVLTF. CDR3 nucleotides: TGTGCCAGCAGGGGGACGGACAGGGTTTTCTCTGGGGCCAACGTCCTGACTTTC.

Turning to this clone: Other DNA sequences in this sample translate to the same CDR3. V is TRBV2 and J is TRBJ1-5; tentative D call: TRBD1 (6 bases). Deletions cut 5 bases from V and 2 bases from J, with 10 bases between. The length of the CDR3 is 14 residues. Germline CDR1 is SNHLY and CDR2 is FYNNEI. Written as DNA, the CDR3 is TGTGCCAGCAGTACGCGACAGGGCAATCAGCCCCAGCATTTT. This gives the protein CASSTRQGNQPQHF.

V is TRBV5-1 and J is TRBJ2-7; maybe TRBD1 (6 bases). The germline CDR1 and CDR2 sequences are SGHRS and YFSETQ. Trimming removed 5 bases from V and 3 bases from J, with 12 bases in between. This CDR3 has 13 amino acids. CDR3 in amino acids: CASSENRDYEQYF. The CDR3 nucleotides read TGCGCCAGCAGTGAAAACAGGGACTACGAGCAGTACTTC.

This rearrangement joins TRBV19 to TRBJ2-7; 7 bases are a match to TRBD1. Germline trimming cut 0 bases from V and 2 bases from J; bases unmatched to any gene: 4. The CDR3 length is 15 residues. Germline values: CDR1 LNHDA, CDR2 SQIVND (reference sequence). CDR3 amino acids: CASSIDGQGAYEQYF. In DNA form, the CDR3 reads TGTGCCAGTAGTATAGACGGGCAGGGGGCCTACGAGCAGTACTTC. Complete variable domain (other parts from reference TRBV19 and TRBJ2-7): DGGITQSPKYLFRKEGQNVTLSCEQNLNHDAMYWYRQDPGQGLRLIYYSQIVNDFQKGDIAEGYSVSREKKESFPLTVTSAQKNPTAFYLCASSIDGQGAYEQYFGPGTRLTVT.

J is TRBJ2-7 and V is TRBV28; TRBD1 agrees at 9 bases. V was clipped by 4 bases and J by 4 bases; unmatched bases: 5. The CDR3 is 14 amino acids. Germline CDR1 is MDHEN and CDR2 is SYDVKM. The CDR3: CASSSGQGLYEQYF. The CDR3 coding sequence is TGTGCCAGCAGTTCAGGACAGGGGTTATACGAGCAGTACTTC.

This rearrangement joins TRBV6-1 to TRBJ2-3; D not resolved. The V gene's germline CDR1 is MNHNS and CDR2 SASEGT. This CDR3 has 13 amino acids. Trimming left V 6 bases short and J 5 bases short, with 12 bases between. DNA for the CDR3: TGTGCCAGCAGGTTAGTGGACGGAGATACGCAGTATTTT. It yields the protein CASRLVDGDTQYF.

V gene TRBV7-9 combines with J gene TRBJ1-5; no definite D call. The CDR3 has 13 amino acids. Germline values: CDR1 SEHNR, CDR2 FQNEAQ (reference sequence). Trimming took 6 bases from V and 0 from J, leaving 6 bases between them. The CDR3 protein is CASRPISNQPQHF. As DNA, the CDR3 is TGTGCCAGCAGGCCCATTAGCAATCAGCCCCAGCATTTT.

The chain is built from TRBV29-1 and TRBJ2-3; D could derive from TRBD1 or TRBD2 (5 bases each). CDR1 and CDR2 (germline): SQVTM, ANQGSEA. CDR3 size: 12 residues. Trimming cost V 5 bases and J 6 bases, with 12 bases left between them. The CDR3 nucleotides read TGCAGCGTTTGTAGGGACGGGGATACGCAGTATTTT. Translation gives CSVCRDGDTQYF.

This clone was seen only a few times. The J gene is TRBJ1-2, the V gene TRBV19, with 8 bases fitting TRBD1. Germline trimming cut 5 bases from V and 3 bases from J; bases unmatched to any gene: 8. This CDR3 is built from 15 residues. Germline V gene lookup returns CDR1 LNHDA and CDR2 SQIVND (reference sequence). The CDR3 spells CASSAGRGRDYGYTF. CDR3 DNA sequence: TGTGCCAGTAGTGCCGGCAGGGGGCGCGACTATGGCTACACCTTC.

The V call is TRBV30, the J call TRBJ2-1; 11 nucleotides line up with TRBD2. The CDR3 contains 16 residues. V was clipped by 1 base and J by 7 bases; unmatched bases: 9. Germline V gene lookup returns CDR1 GTSNPN and CDR2 SVGIG (reference sequence). The DNA of the CDR3 is TGTGCCTGGAGTGCGCGCCGACTAGCGGGGAGAAATGAGCAGTTCTTC. Translating gives CAWSARRLAGRNEQFF.

The V gene is TRBV5-4, the J gene TRBJ2-2; D is undetermined. V was trimmed by 0 bases and J by 2 bases, leaving 5 bases between them. The germline CDR1 and CDR2 sequences are SGHNT and YYREEE (reference sequence). The CDR3 is made up of 14 amino acids. The CDR3 is CASSLGQNTGELFF. In DNA form, the CDR3 reads TGTGCCAGCAGCTTGGGCCAAAACACCGGGGAGCTGTTTTTT.

This sequence joins TRBV18 and TRBJ1-3; 8 bases align to TRBD1. After removal of 3 bases from V and 4 bases from J, the junction contained 8 bases not matched to a gene. Germline CDR1 is KGHSH and CDR2 is LQKENI. The CDR3 has 16 amino acids. CDR3 sequence (DNA): TGTGCCAGCTCACCGAGCAGGGGGCCTCGGGGAAACACCATATATTTT. Translated: CASSPSRGPRGNTIYF.

As for this clone: Within the sample, other DNA sequences also encode this same CDR3. J is TRBJ1-1 and V is TRBV5-1, with 9 bases that match TRBD1. The trim removed 4 bases at V and 9 bases at J, leaving 4 bases unmatched. Germline CDR1 is SGHRS and CDR2 is YFSETQ. The CDR3 consists of 12 residues. CDR3 coding DNA: TGCGCCAGCAGCCTGGGGACAGGGAAAGCTTTCTTT. Encoded protein: CASSLGTGKAFF.